Following are 8 T cell receptor beta chains from one sample sequenced in a study of blood T cell repertoires in COVID-19. The assay was immunoSEQ multiplex PCR, and TCRdb's table has in-frame clones only and misses some. The top ten clones hold roughly 16% of a sample with fewer than 120,000 clones, 75% to 80% of them seen once. Input material: peripheral blood. The receptors here all came from a woman over 75 with active or convalescent COVID-19.

In the case of this clone: One junction end does not reproduce the germline sequence, and a read error may be involved. This chain joins TRBV11-2 and TRBJ1-2; the D is unclear. The germline V gene has CDR1 SGHAT and CDR2 FQNNGV. This CDR3 is built from 12 residues. CDR3 sequence: CASSSPRRTPLF. The CDR3 nucleotides read TGTGCCAGCAGCTCCCCCAGGCGAACTCCGCTCTTC. Based on the CDR3 plus reference TRBV11-2 and TRBJ1-2, the full variable domain is EAGVAQSPRYKIIEKRQSVAFWCNPISGHATLYWYQQILGQGPKLLIQFQNNGVVDDSQLPKDRFSAERLKGVDSTLKIQPAKLEDSAVYLCASSSPRRTPLFGSGTRLTVV.

The CDR3 loop reads CASSLLAALDNEQFF. CDR3 DNA: TGCGCCAGCAGCTTACTAGCTGCCCTGGACAATGAGCAGTTCTTC. V usage is TRBV5-1 and J usage is TRBJ2-1; weak D call: TRBD2 (6 bases). This CDR3 spans 15 amino acids. Germline values: CDR1 SGHRS, CDR2 YFSETQ. Trimming took off 2 bases at V and 5 bases at J, with 14 bases between the two ends.

This clone was found a few times. The chain recombines TRBV7-2 with TRBJ1-3, with D uncertain. Germline CDR1 is SGHTA and CDR2 is FQGNSA. The CDR3 totals 15 residues. V lost 9 bases and J 0 bases, leaving 15 bases between the germline ends. CDR3 amino acids: CASLASLSSGNTIYF. DNA of the CDR3: TGTGCCAGTCTAGCCTCTCTTTCCTCTGGAAACACCATATATTTT. Filled out from reference TRBV7-2 and TRBJ1-3, the complete variable domain reads GAGVSQSPSNKVTEKGKDVELRCDPISGHTALYWYRQSLGQGLEFLIYFQGNSAPDKSGLPSDRFSAERTGGSVSTLTIQRTQQEDSAVYLCASLASLSSGNTIYFGEGSWLTVV.

In its sample, this clone was seen a few times. This chain links TRBV11-1 with TRBJ2-7, with 10 bases identical to TRBD2. Losses at the gene ends were 4 bases for V and 5 bases for J; bases not matched to a gene: 5. This CDR3 is 14 amino acids long. Germline CDR1 and CDR2: SGHAT and FQDESV (reference sequence). The CDR3 spells CASSSPAGGDEQYF. CDR3 DNA sequence: TGTGCCAGCAGCTCCCCAGCGGGAGGGGACGAGCAGTACTTC.

CDR3 sequence (DNA): TGTGCCAGCAGGGAACCTTGGACAGGGGACTATGGCTACACCTTC. Translated: CASREPWTGDYGYTF. The chain links TRBV2 to TRBJ1-2; 9 bases line up with TRBD1. Germline trimming cut 6 bases from V and 3 bases from J; bases unmatched to any gene: 8. From germline, CDR1 is SNHLY and CDR2 FYNNEI. The CDR3 has 15 residues.

The chain has TRBV4-1 and TRBJ2-1; 7 bases map to TRBD1. The junction had 2 bases not matched to a gene; V was cut back by 2 bases and J by 1 base. This CDR3 is 15 amino acids long. Per the germline V gene, CDR1 is MGHRA and CDR2 is YSYEKL. CDR3 loop: CASSQKGASYNEQFF. CDR3 DNA sequence: TGCGCCAGCAGCCAAAAGGGGGCGTCCTACAATGAGCAGTTCTTC.

The chain employs TRBV11-2 and TRBJ1-4; no firm D call. This CDR3 region has 13 residues. Deletions cut 1 base from V and 4 bases from J, with 4 bases between. The V gene's germline CDR1 is SGHAT and CDR2 FQNNGV. The CDR3 loop is CASSLGVNEKLFF. CDR3 coding DNA: TGTGCCAGCAGCTTAGGCGTTAATGAAAAACTGTTTTTT.

The J gene is TRBJ2-1, the V gene TRBV12-3 or TRBV12-4, with D possibly being TRBD1 (5 bases). This CDR3 contains 13 residues. The V end lost 6 bases, the J end lost 10 bases, and 16 bases lay between the germline ends. As DNA, the CDR3 is TGTGCCAGCAGCTTAAGGGGTCTGGTGGAGCAGTTCTTC. Its protein is CASSLRGLVEQFF.